These T cell receptor beta chains were read from a single sample in a study of blood T cell repertoires in COVID-19. TCRdb's table, derived via immunoSEQ multiplex PCR, lists solely in-frame clones and lacks some. This table has about 440,000 clones, roughly nine tenths appearing once. The sample taken for sequencing was PBMCs or T cells enriched from blood (not recorded which). These receptors came from a woman aged 18-35 years with acute COVID-19. CDR3s include the opening cysteine and the closing phenylalanine or tryptophan. A D gene is named only where the DNA matches it firmly. Size tells how often a clone was seen (once, few, many) or the class of an expanded clone, and some rows leave it out.

TRBV2	-	TRBJ2-1	-	TGTGCCAGCAGTGTTCGAGGCGATGAGCAGTTCTTC	CASSVRGDEQFF
TRBV27	-	TRBJ2-5	TRBD1	TGTGCCTGTCCGGGACAGGGGATACAAGAGACCCAGTACTTC	CACPGQGIQETQYF
TRBV7-8	-	TRBJ1-2	-	TGTGCCAGCAGCTTACTGGGTCAGGGCTATGGCTACACCTTC	CASSLLGQGYGYTF
TRBV10-1	-	TRBJ2-7	-	TGCGCCAGCAGTGATCCTAGGGGCCCCTACGAGCAGTACTTC	CASSDPRGPYEQYF
TRBV19	-	TRBJ2-7	TRBD2	TGTGCCAGTAGTATAGCGGGTAGCGGGACCCGCTACGAGCAGTACTTC	CASSIAGSGTRYEQYF
TRBV28	-	TRBJ1-2	-	TGTGCCAGCAGTTTCGAGGACATAGGTGGCTACACCTTC	CASSFEDIGGYTF
TRBV15	few	TRBJ2-7	-	TGTGCCACCAGCAGAGAGCGGGGTACCTACGAGCAGTACTTC	CATSRERGTYEQYF
TRBV5-4	few	TRBJ1-1	-	TGTGCCAGCAGCCCGGGGGGTCTGCGAAACACTGAAGCTTTCTTT	CASSPGGLRNTEAFF
TRBV11-2	once	TRBJ2-5	TRBD2	TGTGCCAGCAGCTTAGAAACTAGCGGGAGATTTGAGACCCAGTACTTC	CASSLETSGRFETQYF
TRBV4-3	-	TRBJ2-6	TRBD2	TGCGCCAGCAGCCAAGTACCGGCGGGAGGGCCATCTGGGGCCAACGTCCTGACTTTC	CASSQVPAGGPSGANVLTF
TRBV11-3	-	TRBJ2-7	TRBD1	TGTGCCAGCAGCGCGGGACAGGTTAGCTACGAGCAGTACTTC	CASSAGQVSYEQYF
TRBV11-2	-	TRBJ2-5	-	TGTGCCAGCAGCTTAGGGGTAGGGGCCCGGGCACAAGAGACCCAGTACTTC	CASSLGVGARAQETQYF
TRBV30	once	TRBJ2-1	-	TGTGCCTGGAGTGTGAGCGGGTTACACAATGAGCAGTTCTTC	CAWSVSGLHNEQFF
TRBV11-3	-	TRBJ2-5	TRBD2	TGTGCCAGCAGCTTAGAGGTAGCGGGAGAAGAGACCCAGTACTTC	CASSLEVAGEETQYF
TRBV29-1	-	TRBJ2-3	TRBD2	TGCAGCGTTGAGGCGCGTCTAGCGGTCAGCACAGATACGCAGTATTTT	CSVEARLAVSTDTQYF
TRBV5-5	-	TRBJ2-5	TRBD1	TGTGCCAGCAGCTGGGGGACAGAAATTCAAGAGACCCAGTACTTC	CASSWGTEIQETQYF
TRBV7-2	-	TRBJ1-5	-	TGTGCCAGCAGCTTAGGCAGGGCCAGCAATCAGCCCCAGCATTTT	CASSLGRASNQPQHF
TRBV5-6	-	TRBJ2-7	TRBD2	TGTGCCAGCAGATTTGGGCTTAGCGGGGGGTTTAAAGGCGAGCAGTACTTC	CASRFGLSGGFKGEQYF
TRBV21-1	-	TRBJ2-5	-	TGTGCCAGCTCCCCTCACAGGGGGAGAGAGACCCAGTACTTC	CASSPHRGRETQYF
TRBV9	-	TRBJ2-3	-	TGTGCCAGCAGCCCCTCCGACTTGGATACGCAGTATTTT	CASSPSDLDTQYF
TRBV6-5	few	TRBJ2-2	TRBD2	TGTGCCAGCAGTTTCGGACTAGCCAACACCGGGGAGCTGTTTTTT	CASSFGLANTGELFF
TRBV5-4	-	TRBJ1-6	TRBD1	TGTGCCAGCAGCCGGGACAGGGTGAAGGATTCACCCCTCCACTTT	CASSRDRVKDSPLHF
TRBV7-9	-	TRBJ1-3	-	TGTGCCAGCAGCAATAACGGGGATGGGGGAAACACCATATATTTT	CASSNNGDGGNTIYF
TRBV21-1	-	TRBJ2-5	-	TGTGCCAGCAAAGTCGGTAGAATTACAGAGACCCAGTACTTC	CASKVGRITETQYF
TRBV6-5	-	TRBJ2-5	TRBD2	TGTGCCAGCAGTTCAAAAGGACTAGCCCAAGAGACCCAGTACTTC	CASSSKGLAQETQYF
TRBV6-2/TRBV6-3	-	TRBJ2-4	-	TGTGCCAGCAGTCCCTCAGGCGGGACAGCTTATTACATTCAGTACTTC	CASSPSGGTAYYIQYF